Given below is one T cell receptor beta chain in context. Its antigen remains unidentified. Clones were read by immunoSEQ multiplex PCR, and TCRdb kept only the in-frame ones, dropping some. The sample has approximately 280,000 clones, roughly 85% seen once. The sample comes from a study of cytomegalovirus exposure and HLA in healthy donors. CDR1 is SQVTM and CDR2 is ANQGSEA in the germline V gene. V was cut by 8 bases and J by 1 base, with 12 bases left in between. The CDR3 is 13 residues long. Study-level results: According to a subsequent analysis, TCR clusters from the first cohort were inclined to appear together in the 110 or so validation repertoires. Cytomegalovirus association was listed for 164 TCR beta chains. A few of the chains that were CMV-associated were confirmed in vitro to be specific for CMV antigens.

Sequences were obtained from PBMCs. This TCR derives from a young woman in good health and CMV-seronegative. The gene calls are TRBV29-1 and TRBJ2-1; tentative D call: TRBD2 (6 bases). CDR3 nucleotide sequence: TGCAGCCACAGGAGCGGGTCCTACAATGAGCAGTTCTTC. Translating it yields CSHRSGSYNEQFF.